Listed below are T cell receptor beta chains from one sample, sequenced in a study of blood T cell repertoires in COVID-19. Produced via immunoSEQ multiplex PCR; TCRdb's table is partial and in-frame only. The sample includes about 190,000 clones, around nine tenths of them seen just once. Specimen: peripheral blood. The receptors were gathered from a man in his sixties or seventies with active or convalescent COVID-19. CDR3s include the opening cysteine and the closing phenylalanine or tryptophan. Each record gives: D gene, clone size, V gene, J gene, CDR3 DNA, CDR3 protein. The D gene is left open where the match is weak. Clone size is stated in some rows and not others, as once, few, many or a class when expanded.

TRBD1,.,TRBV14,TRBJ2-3,TGTGCCAGCAGCCACTGGTCCGGACAGGAGTCCACAGATACGCAGTATTTT,CASSHWSGQESTDTQYF
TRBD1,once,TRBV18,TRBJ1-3,TGTGCCAGCTCACGCGACAGGGTCTCTGGAAACACCATATATTTT,CASSRDRVSGNTIYF
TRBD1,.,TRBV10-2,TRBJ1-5,TGCGCCAGCAGGGACAGGGGAAGCAATCAGCCCCAGCATTTT,CASRDRGSNQPQHF
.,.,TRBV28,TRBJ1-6,TGTGCCAGCAGTTTCGGAGGCCTATATAATTCACCCCTCCACTTT,CASSFGGLYNSPLHF
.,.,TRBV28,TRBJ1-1,TGTGCCAGCACCTATTATAGAAGGAACACTGAAGCTTTCTTT,CASTYYRRNTEAFF
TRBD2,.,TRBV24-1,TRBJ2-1,TGTGCCACCAGTGACCAGCGGGGGGGCCCCGTTGAGCAGTTCTTC,CATSDQRGGPVEQFF
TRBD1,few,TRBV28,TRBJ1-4,TGTGCCAGCAGTCCGGACAGGGGGCCAACTAATGAAAAACTGTTTTTT,CASSPDRGPTNEKLFF
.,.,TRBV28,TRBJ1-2,TGTGCCAGCAGTCCAGGAACTTATGGCTACACCTTC,CASSPGTYGYTF
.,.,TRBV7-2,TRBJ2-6,TGTGCCAGCAGCTTACTAGGCTCTGGGGCCAACGTCCTGACTTTC,CASSLLGSGANVLTF
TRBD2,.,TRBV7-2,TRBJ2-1,TGTGCCAGCAGCTTAGCTAGCGGGAGTTCAAATGAGCAGTTCTTC,CASSLASGSSNEQFF
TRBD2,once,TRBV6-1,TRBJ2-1,TGTGCCAGCAGGCACCTAGCGGGAGGTTACAATGAGCAGTTCTTC,CASRHLAGGYNEQFF
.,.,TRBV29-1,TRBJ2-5,TGCAGCGTTAGCTCCCTAGAGACCCAGTACTTC,CSVSSLETQYF
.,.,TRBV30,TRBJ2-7,TGTGCCTGGGCTCTAGATCGTAATGGGAGGCAGTACTTC,CAWALDRNGRQYF
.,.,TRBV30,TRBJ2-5,TGTGCCTGGAGCGGGGAGGAGACCCAGTACTTC,CAWSGEETQYF
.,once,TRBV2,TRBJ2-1,TGTGCCAGCAGCCCTCCGGGACTCAGTAACAATGAGCAGTTCTTC,CASSPPGLSNNEQFF
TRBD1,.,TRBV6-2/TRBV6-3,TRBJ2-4,TGTGCCAGCAGCACCGGGACAGGGGATCAGTACTTC,CASSTGTGDQYF
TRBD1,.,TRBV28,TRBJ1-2,TGTGCCAGCAGAGGACAGGGGGCCTATGGCTACACCTTC,CASRGQGAYGYTF
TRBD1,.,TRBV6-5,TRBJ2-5,TGTGCCAGCAGACCTCGGACAGGGAGGGAGACCCAGTACTTC,CASRPRTGRETQYF
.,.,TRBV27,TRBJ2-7,TGTGCCAGCAAGACTACAGGGGGGGGCTCCGAGCAGTACTTC,CASKTTGGGSEQYF
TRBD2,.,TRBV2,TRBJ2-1,TGTGCCAGCAGTGTCACTAGCGAAATCTGGCAGTTCTTC,CASSVTSEIWQFF
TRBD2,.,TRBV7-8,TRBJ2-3,TGTGCCAGCAGCTTGGGACTAGCGGGGGCTGCAGATACGCAGTATTTT,CASSLGLAGAADTQYF
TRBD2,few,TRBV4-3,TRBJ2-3,TGCGCCAGCAGCCGGTCACTAGCGTCGGATACGCAGTATTTT,CASSRSLASDTQYF
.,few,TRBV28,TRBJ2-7,TGTGCCAGCAGTTTACCTACGGTGCCCTACGAGCAGTACTTC,CASSLPTVPYEQYF
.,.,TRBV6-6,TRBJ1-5,TGTGCCAGCACCCCTTCGGGGGGGGCGGGCAATCAGCCCCAGCATTTT,CASTPSGGAGNQPQHF
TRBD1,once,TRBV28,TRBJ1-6,TGTGCCAGCAGTACAGGGGGCCATTCACCCCTCCACTTT,CASSTGGHSPLHF
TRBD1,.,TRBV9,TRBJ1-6,TGTGCCAGCAAGGGACAGCGAAAAAATTCACCCCTCCACTTT,CASKGQRKNSPLHF
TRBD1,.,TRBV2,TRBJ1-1,TGTGCCACCCAGGGACAGATTCTATCGAACACTGAAGCTTTCTTT,CATQGQILSNTEAFF
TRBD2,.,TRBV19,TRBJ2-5,TGTGCCAGTAGTATGGGGACTAGCGGGGGACAAGAGACCCAGTACTTC,CASSMGTSGGQETQYF
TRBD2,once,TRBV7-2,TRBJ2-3,TGTGCCAGCAGCTTAAGGCTAGCGGGGGTGGATACGCAGTATTTT,CASSLRLAGVDTQYF
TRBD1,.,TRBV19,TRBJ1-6,TGTGCCAGTAGTGCATCCACAGGGGAAGGTAATTCACCCCTCCACTTT,CASSASTGEGNSPLHF
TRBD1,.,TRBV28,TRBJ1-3,TGTGCCAGCAGCGGTGGACAGGGAGGCTCTGGAAACACCATATATTTT,CASSGGQGGSGNTIYF
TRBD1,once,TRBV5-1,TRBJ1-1,TGCGCCAGCAGCTTGGGGACAGGGAACACTGAAGCTTTCTTT,CASSLGTGNTEAFF
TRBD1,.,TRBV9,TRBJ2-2,TGTGCCAGCAGCGAAGACAGGGAGTCGGCCGGGGAGCTGTTTTTT,CASSEDRESAGELFF
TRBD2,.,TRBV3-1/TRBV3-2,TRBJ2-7,TGTGCCAGCAGCCAAGATCCGACTAGCGAAGAGCAGTACTTC,CASSQDPTSEEQYF
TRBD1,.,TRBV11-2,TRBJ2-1,TGTGCCAGCAGCTTAGTTTGGACAGGGGGCAATGAGCAGTTCTTC,CASSLVWTGGNEQFF
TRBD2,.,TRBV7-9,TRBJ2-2,TGTGCCAGCAGCTTATTGCGGGAGCTCGCAAGCGGGGAGCTGTTTTTT,CASSLLRELASGELFF
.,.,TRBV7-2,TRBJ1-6,TGTGCCAGCAGCTTTATAAATTCACCCCTCCACTTT,CASSFINSPLHF
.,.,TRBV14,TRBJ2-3,TGTGCCAGCAGCACCCAAGACACAGGCGGCACAGATACGCAGTATTTT,CASSTQDTGGTDTQYF
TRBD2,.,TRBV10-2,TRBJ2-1,TGCGCCAGCAGAATTAGCGGGGGCCCCTACAATGAGCAGTTCTTC,CASRISGGPYNEQFF
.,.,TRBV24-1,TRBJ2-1,TGTGCCACCAGTGACGCCGGGACACAATACAATGAGCAGTTCTTC,CATSDAGTQYNEQFF
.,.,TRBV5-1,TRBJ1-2,TGCGCCAGCAGCTTGGTACAGGCCATCCCCTCTAACTATGGCTACACCTTC,CASSLVQAIPSNYGYTF
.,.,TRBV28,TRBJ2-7,TGTGCCAGCAGCCCGGGGTCCCAAATCTCCTACGAGCAGTACTTC,CASSPGSQISYEQYF
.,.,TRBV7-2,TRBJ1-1,TGTGCCAGCAGCTTAGACCTAGTCAAGGACACTGAAGCTTTCTTT,CASSLDLVKDTEAFF
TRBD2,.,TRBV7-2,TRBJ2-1,TGTGCCAGCAGCCAACTAGCGGGATATGTGGGTGAGCAGTTCTTC,CASSQLAGYVGEQFF
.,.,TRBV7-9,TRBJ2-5,TGTGCCAGCAGCTTGGCTAGCCAAGAGACCCAGTACTTC,CASSLASQETQYF
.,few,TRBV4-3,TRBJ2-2,TGCGCCAGCAGCGCGTCGGGAGCGATATCCGGGGAGCTGTTTTTT,CASSASGAISGELFF